This T cell receptor beta chain was recorded in a study of blood T cell repertoires in COVID-19. Turning to the study itself: T cells, B-cell-depleted T cells, or PBMCs supplied cDNA or gDNA.

Original handling: The assay estimated nucleated cells by amplifying reference gene primers. The data were produced by immunoSEQ multiplex PCR, yet TCRdb's version contains in-frame clones alone and is incomplete. The V and J calls and clone size come from that table; D and trimming were worked out from the DNA. The repertoire consists of about 180,000 clones, with 84% occurring once and the leading ten covering roughly 7.1%. CDR1 and CDR2 from the germline V gene are SGHRS and YFSETQ. This CDR3 is 14 amino acids long. Trimming took 0 bases from V and 7 from J, leaving 11 bases between them. The chain combines TRBV5-1 with TRBJ1-3; D gene unclear. This sequence was found in a human donor in a cohort sampled during active COVID-19. What was sequenced was peripheral blood. CDR3 nucleotides: TGCGCCAGCAGCTTGGCCGCCCATCGGAACACCATATATTTT. Translated: CASSLAAHRNTIYF.